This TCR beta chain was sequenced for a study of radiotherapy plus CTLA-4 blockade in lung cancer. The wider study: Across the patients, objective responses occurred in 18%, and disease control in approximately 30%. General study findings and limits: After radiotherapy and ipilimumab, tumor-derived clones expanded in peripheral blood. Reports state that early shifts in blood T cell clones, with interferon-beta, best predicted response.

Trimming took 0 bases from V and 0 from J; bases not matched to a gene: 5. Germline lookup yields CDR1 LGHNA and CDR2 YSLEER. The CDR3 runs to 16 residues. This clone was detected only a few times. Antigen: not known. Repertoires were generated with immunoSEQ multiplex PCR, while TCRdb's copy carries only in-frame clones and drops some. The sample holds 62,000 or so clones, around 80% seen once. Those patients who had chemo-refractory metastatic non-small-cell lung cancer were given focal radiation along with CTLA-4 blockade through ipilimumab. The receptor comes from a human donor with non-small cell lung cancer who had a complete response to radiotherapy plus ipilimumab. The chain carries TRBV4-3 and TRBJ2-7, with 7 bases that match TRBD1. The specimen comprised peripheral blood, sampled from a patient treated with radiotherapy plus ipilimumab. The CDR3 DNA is TGCGCCAGCAGCCAAGATTGGACAGGCGTCTCCTACGAGCAGTACTTC. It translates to CASSQDWTGVSYEQYF.